This T cell receptor (beta chain) was observed in a study of blood T cell repertoires in COVID-19. Sequencing used immunoSEQ multiplex PCR; TCRdb keeps in-frame clones, though not all of them. The sample holds 35,000 to 45,000 clones; around 74% are singletons and the top ten take around 20%. Per the germline V gene, CDR1 is SGHNT and CDR2 is YYREEE (reference sequence). The CDR3 length is 14 residues. The V gene lost 2 bases and the J gene lost 4 bases, with 12 bases spanning the gap. The sequencing input was peripheral blood. The TCR comes from a man aged 70-80 years with acute or convalescent COVID-19. The chain has TRBV5-4 and TRBJ1-2, with unresolved D. The CDR3 DNA reads as TGTGCCAGCAGCTTCGCCCCGGCGGGCTATGGCTACACCTTC. Its protein is CASSFAPAGYGYTF.